The present TCR beta chain was sequenced within a study of Ad26.COV2.S vaccination and SARS-CoV-2 variants. CDR1 SGHAT and CDR2 FQNNGV come from the germline V gene. The CDR3 runs to 12 residues. Trimming took 2 bases from V and 8 from J, leaving 9 bases between them. Treatment noted: some 20 received Ad26.COV2.S at low or high dose, single or two shots; roughly five received placebo; per-sample allocation not given. Samples analyzed were those drawn on day 63 after the first vaccine or placebo injection. The repertoire was sequenced with immunoSEQ multiplex PCR; TCRdb's copy has only in-frame clones and lacks some. The data contain about 350,000 clones, around 84% of them seen just once; the ten biggest clones take up roughly 3.3%.

The source material was peripheral blood, sampled in a trial of Ad26.COV2.S vaccine versus placebo. This TCR derives from a person aged 18-65 years who received the Ad26.COV2.S COVID-19 vaccine or a placebo. The rearrangement links TRBV11-2 to TRBJ1-2; D is possibly TRBD1 (5 bases). The CDR3 region has the DNA TGTGCCAGCAGCTTAACGGGGACGGGCTACACCTTC. This sequence encodes CASSLTGTGYTF.